The following is a TCR beta chain sequence with its context. Participants, about 18 to 89 years old, spanned around 26 US areas. Two consecutive negative NP/OP PCR tests, clearance, or resolved symptoms defined Cohort 3 recovery. The data were obtained in a study of blood T cell repertoires in COVID-19. Across the whole study: From the United States, Italy and Spain came samples of acute and convalescent COVID-19.

The CDR3 consists of 17 residues. The germline V gene encodes CDR1 SGHTA and CDR2 FQGNSA. V lost 2 bases and J lost 0, with 14 bases in between. Here immunoSEQ multiplex PCR was the method, and the copy in TCRdb shows in-frame clones only, minus some. Counted here are 310,000 or so clones, approximately 90% occurring once; the ten biggest clones make up around 9.3%. The chain combines TRBV7-2 with TRBJ1-3; D might be TRBD1 (5 bases). The sequenced sample consisted of PBMCs or T cells enriched from blood (not recorded which). The TCR originated in a woman in her late teens or twenties who had recovered from COVID-19. The CDR3 spells CASSLNRRPSSGNTIYF. DNA for the CDR3: TGTGCCAGCAGCTTAAACAGGAGACCAAGCTCTGGAAACACCATATATTTT.